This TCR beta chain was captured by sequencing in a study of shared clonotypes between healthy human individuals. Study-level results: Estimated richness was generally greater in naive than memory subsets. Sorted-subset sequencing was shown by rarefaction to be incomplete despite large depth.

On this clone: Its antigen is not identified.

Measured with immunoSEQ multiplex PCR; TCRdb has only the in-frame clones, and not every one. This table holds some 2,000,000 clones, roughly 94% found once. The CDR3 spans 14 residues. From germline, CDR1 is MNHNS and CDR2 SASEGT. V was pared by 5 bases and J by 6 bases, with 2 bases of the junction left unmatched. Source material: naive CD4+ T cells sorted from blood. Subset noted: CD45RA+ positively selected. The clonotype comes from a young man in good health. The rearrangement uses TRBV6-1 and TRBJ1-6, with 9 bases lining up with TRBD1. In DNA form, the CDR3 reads TGTGCCAGCAGTCCGGGACAGGGTAATTCACCCCTCCACTTT. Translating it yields CASSPGQGNSPLHF.